This paragraph reports one TCR beta chain. Its antigen is not identified. Repertoires were sampled repeatedly during chemoradiotherapy. Repertoires were generated with immunoSEQ multiplex PCR, while TCRdb's copy carries only in-frame clones and drops some. The repertoire holds just under 40,000 clones, more than 75% seen once, with around 5.2% in the top ten. Trimming took 4 bases from V and 8 from J; bases not matched to a gene: 3. CDR1 SQVTM and CDR2 ANQGSEA come from the germline V gene. This CDR3 comprises 13 residues. The data were obtained in a study of chemoradiotherapy in HPV16-positive cancers. Points from the study as a whole: For HPV16-positive patients, expanding HPV-responsive T cells associated with longer recurrence-free survival.

The sample was blood, taken from a patient who underwent chemoradiotherapy. The chain uses TRBV29-1 and TRBJ1-4, with 11 bases lining up with TRBD1. This receptor was identified in a human donor with HPV-associated anogenital cancer. CDR3 residues: CSVAGTGGEKLFF. The CDR3 DNA reads as TGCAGCGTTGCCGGGACAGGGGGGGAAAAACTGTTTTTT.